The 7 T cell receptor beta chains listed next were all sequenced from one sample in a study of T-cell memory formation after mild COVID-19. TCRdb used MiXCR to reprocess the 5' RACE reads, holding one entry per CDR3 protein. The table shows about 140,000 distinct CDR3 sequences, with 11% to 15% occurring only once. Source material: PBMCs or a T cell subset sorted from them (not recorded which). The receptors come from an adult woman who had mild COVID-19 (a few samples of this study predate the infection). Cell type and time point are not known.

This rearrangement joins TRBV7-3 to TRBJ2-7; D assignment may be TRBD1 or TRBD2 (5 bases each). The CDR3 contains 15 residues. Germline CDR1 and CDR2: SGHTA and FQGTGA. With 5 bases removed from V and 2 bases from J, the gap between germline ends came to 16 bases. The CDR3 region is CASSPLGVAPYEQYF. The CDR3 DNA is TGTGCCAGCAGCCCCCTGGGGGTAGCGCCCTACGAGCAGTACTTC.

This clonotype was counted only a few times. This chain connects TRBV7-8 to TRBJ1-1, with a tentative D call TRBD1 (5 bases). Trimming pared 5 bases from V and 1 base from J, leaving 14 bases between. The CDR3 length is 15 residues. Germline CDR1 SGHVS, CDR2 FQNEAQ. The CDR3 region is CASSGWDGGNTEAFF. The CDR3 nucleotides are TGTGCCAGCAGCGGATGGGACGGAGGGAACACTGAAGCTTTCTTT.

This clonotype came up a few times. V and J are TRBV9 and TRBJ2-5; D possibly uses TRBD1 or TRBD2 (5 bases each). Germline assignment: CDR1 SGDLS and CDR2 YYNGEE. V was cut by 1 base and J by 3 bases, with 19 bases left in between. This CDR3 has 17 amino acids. CDR3 residues: CASSVRGAWGWEETQYF. CDR3 nucleotides: TGTGCCAGCAGCGTAAGAGGGGCATGGGGATGGGAAGAGACCCAGTACTTC. The whole variable domain, filled in from reference TRBV9 and TRBJ2-5, reads DSGVTQTPKHLITATGQRVTLRCSPRSGDLSVYWYQQSLDQGLQFLIQYYNGEERAKGNILERFSAQQFPDLHSELNLSSLELGDSALYFCASSVRGAWGWEETQYFGPGTRLLVL.

In its sample, this clonotype was seen many times. The chain is built from TRBV29-1 and TRBJ2-7, with 9 bases identical to TRBD1. The CDR3 length is 14 residues. Germline V CDR1 and CDR2: SQVTM, ANQGSEA. V dropped 1 base and J dropped 2; count of bases not matched to a gene: 3. The DNA of the CDR3 is TGCAGCGTTGAAGGGACAGGGGCGGCCTACGAGCAGTACTTC. Protein: CSVEGTGAAYEQYF.

The chain links TRBV7-2 to TRBJ2-7, with 7 bases matching TRBD1. V lost 0 bases, J lost 9 bases, and 2 bases stayed unmatched. The CDR3 length is 12 residues. The germline V gene encodes CDR1 SGHTA and CDR2 FQGNSA. CDR3 region: CASSLAGGWQYF. The CDR3 region has the DNA TGTGCCAGCAGCTTAGCAGGGGGCTGGCAGTACTTC.

A few counts support this clonotype. The gene calls are TRBV4-1 and TRBJ2-2; D may be TRBD1 or TRBD2 (5 bases each). The germline V gene encodes CDR1 MGHRA and CDR2 YSYEKL. The CDR3 length is 16 residues. The CDR3 region has the DNA TGCGCTGGGAGTCACCCGAGGGGCTCCTACACCGGGGAGCTGTTTTTT. Translation gives CAGSHPRGSYTGELFF.

This clonotype was found a few times. V usage is TRBV30 and J usage is TRBJ2-7, with D possibly matching TRBD2 (6 bases). CDR3 length: 14 residues. The germline V gene has CDR1 GTSNPN and CDR2 SVGIG (reference sequence). Trimming took 2 bases from V and 3 from J, leaving 14 bases between them. The CDR3, as DNA: TGTGCCTGGAGTATCGGGACTGCATACTACGAGCAGTACTTC. This gives the protein CAWSIGTAYYEQYF.